This T cell receptor (beta chain) appears in the sequencing data of a study of CD8 T cells in Susac syndrome. When the RNA was reverse transcribed, random hexamers were used with an input of about 0.45 to 1 ug. One entry per CDR3 protein, called by TCRdb with MiXCR from the immunoSEQ multiplex PCR reads. The data show roughly 150,000 distinct CDR3 sequences, about 94% seen once. On this clonotype itself: Its antigen is unidentified.

CDR3 length equals 13 residues. Germline V gives CDR1 SQVTM, CDR2 ANQGSEA. Trimming pared 7 bases from V and 6 bases from J, leaving 17 bases between. Whole-study results and caveats: The CD4+ T cell repertoire of patients with Susac syndrome showed no detectable clonal expansion.

Sequences were obtained from CD4+ T cells from PBMCs. The rearrangement links TRBV29-1 to TRBJ2-3, with D tentatively TRBD1 (6 bases). This clonotype originated in a human donor with Susac syndrome. The CDR3 loop is CSGDGDTGDTQYF. In DNA, the CDR3 is TGCAGCGGGGATGGGGACACGGGGGATACGCAGTATTTT.